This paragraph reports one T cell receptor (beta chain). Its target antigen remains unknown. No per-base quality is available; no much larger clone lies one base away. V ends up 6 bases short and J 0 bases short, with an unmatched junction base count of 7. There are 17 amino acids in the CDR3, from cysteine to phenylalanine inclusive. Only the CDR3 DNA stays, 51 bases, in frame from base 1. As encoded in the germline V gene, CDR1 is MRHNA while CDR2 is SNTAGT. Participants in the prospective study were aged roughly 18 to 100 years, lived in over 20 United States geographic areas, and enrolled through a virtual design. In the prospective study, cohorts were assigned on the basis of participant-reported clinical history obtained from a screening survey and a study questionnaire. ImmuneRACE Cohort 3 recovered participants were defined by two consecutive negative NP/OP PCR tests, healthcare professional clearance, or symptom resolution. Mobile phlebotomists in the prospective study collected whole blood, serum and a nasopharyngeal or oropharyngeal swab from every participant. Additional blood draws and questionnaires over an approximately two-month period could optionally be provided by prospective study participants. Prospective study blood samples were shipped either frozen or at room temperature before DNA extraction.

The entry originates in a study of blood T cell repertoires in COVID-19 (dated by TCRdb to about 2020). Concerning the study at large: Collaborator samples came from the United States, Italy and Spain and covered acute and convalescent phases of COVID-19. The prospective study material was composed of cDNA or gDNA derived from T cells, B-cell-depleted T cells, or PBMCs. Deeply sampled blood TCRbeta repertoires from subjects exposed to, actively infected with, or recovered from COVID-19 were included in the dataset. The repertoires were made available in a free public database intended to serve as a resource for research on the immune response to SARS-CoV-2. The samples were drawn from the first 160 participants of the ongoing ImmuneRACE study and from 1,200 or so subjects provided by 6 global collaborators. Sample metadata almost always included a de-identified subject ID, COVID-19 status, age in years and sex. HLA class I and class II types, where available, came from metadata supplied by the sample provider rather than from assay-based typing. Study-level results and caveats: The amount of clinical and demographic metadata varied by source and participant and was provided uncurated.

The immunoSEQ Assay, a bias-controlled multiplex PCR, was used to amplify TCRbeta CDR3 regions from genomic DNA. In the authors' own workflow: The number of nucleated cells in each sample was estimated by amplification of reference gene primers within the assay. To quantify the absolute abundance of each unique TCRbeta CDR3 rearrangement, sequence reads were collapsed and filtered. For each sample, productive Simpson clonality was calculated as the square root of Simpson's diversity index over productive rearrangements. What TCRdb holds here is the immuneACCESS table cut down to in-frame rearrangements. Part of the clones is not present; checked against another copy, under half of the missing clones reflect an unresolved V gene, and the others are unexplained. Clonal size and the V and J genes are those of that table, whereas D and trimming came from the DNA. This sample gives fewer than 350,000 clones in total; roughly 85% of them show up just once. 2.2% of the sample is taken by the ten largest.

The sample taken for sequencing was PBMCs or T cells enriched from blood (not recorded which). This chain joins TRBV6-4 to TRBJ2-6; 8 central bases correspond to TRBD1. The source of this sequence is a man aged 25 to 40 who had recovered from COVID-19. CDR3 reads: CASSRQGISSGANVLTF. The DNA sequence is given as TGTGCCAGCAGCCGACAGGGGATTAGCTCTGGGGCCAACGTCCTGACTTTC.